This TCR beta chain is drawn from a study of T cell repertoires in cytomegalovirus infection. About the study: Shared public TCR beta signatures pointed to both CMV infection and a matching HLA type.

Study-wide points: Adding up the frequency of public TCR beta families identified people who carried CMV plus the relevant HLA. CMV-specific TCR beta clonotypes restricted by HLA-C were the ones dominating the ex vivo response.

A note on this clonotype: Its antigen is unidentified.

The CDR3 is made up of 14 amino acids. The germline V gene encodes CDR1 SQVTM and CDR2 ANQGSEA. Unmatched junction bases numbered 7, after V lost 4 bases and J lost 2 bases. In TCRdb, the reads were re-called with MiXCR into one record per CDR3 protein. The profile shows a few hundred thousand distinct CDR3 sequences, 42% of them singletons. The receptor's source is a human donor in good health (CMV status not recorded). Some clones in this sample may be carry-over from other donors' samples. The V call is TRBV29-1, the J call TRBJ2-7, with TRBD2 identical over 8 bases. This specimen consisted of cultured PBMCs, obtained from culture after CMV antigen stimulation. As DNA, the CDR3 is TGCAGCGTTGTAGGCGGGGGGATCGCCTACGAGCAGTACTTC. It specifies CSVVGGGIAYEQYF.